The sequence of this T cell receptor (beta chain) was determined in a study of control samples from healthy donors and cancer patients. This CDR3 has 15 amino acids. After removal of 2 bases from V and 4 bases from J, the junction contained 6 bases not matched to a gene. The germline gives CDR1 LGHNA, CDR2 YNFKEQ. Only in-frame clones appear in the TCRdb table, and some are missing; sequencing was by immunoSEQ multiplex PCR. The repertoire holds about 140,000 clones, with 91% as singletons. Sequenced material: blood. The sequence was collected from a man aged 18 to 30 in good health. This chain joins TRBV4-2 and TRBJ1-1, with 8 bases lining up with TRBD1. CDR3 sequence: CASSQLSTGGTEAFF. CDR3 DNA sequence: TGTGCCAGCAGCCAACTTTCTACAGGGGGCACTGAAGCTTTCTTT.